The 13 T cell receptor beta chains reported below all come from one sample, sequenced in a study of beta chain features in type 1 diabetes. Whole-study results and caveats: Moderate but significant shortening of TCRB CDR3s was recorded in all four CD4+ subsets from Type 1 diabetes patients.

What was sequenced were expressed TCRB transcripts, since all of the isolated RNA had been reverse transcribed. Here immunoSEQ multiplex PCR was the method, and the copy in TCRdb shows in-frame clones only, minus some. The data contain hundreds of thousands of clones, roughly 13% of them singletons. These receptors' targets are unknown. Sequencing was carried out using naive CD4+ T cells from blood. Receptor source: a young man with type 1 diabetes.

The V gene is TRBV5-1, the J gene TRBJ2-5; the D gene is possibly TRBD1 (5 bases). Germline loops: CDR1 SGHRS, CDR2 YFSETQ. V was clipped by 7 bases and J by 4 bases, with 17 bases between them. The CDR3 contains 14 residues. CDR3 nucleotides: TGCGCCAGCGGCCGGCAGGGCGTTACAGAGACCCAGTACTTC. Its protein product is CASGRQGVTETQYF.

V and J are TRBV6-5 and TRBJ2-7, with D possibly TRBD1 on 6 matching bases. V shed 0 bases and J shed 3 bases, with 12 bases lying between them. This CDR3 region has 15 residues. Looked up from germline, CDR1 is MNHEY and CDR2 is SVGAGI. CDR3 DNA sequence: TGTGCCAGCAGTTACTCGGTCGGCAGGGGCTACGAGCAGTACTTC. Encoded protein: CASSYSVGRGYEQYF.

The CDR3 protein is CASSFWTSGNLGKNIQYF. In DNA form, the CDR3 reads TGTGCCAGCAGTTTCTGGACTAGCGGGAACTTAGGCAAAAACATTCAGTACTTC. This rearrangement joins TRBV28 to TRBJ2-4; 12 bases are a match to TRBD2. CDR3 length: 18 residues. V lost 3 bases to trimming and J lost 3 bases; unmatched junction nucleotides: 9. Germline CDR1 and CDR2: MDHEN and SYDVKM.

This clone has just a few counts. The chain joins TRBV7-2 to TRBJ1-2; D might be TRBD1 (5 bases). The germline CDR1 and CDR2 sequences are SGHTA and FQGNSA. V shed 5 bases and J shed 6 bases, with 13 bases lying between them. This CDR3 contains 13 residues. The CDR3 is CASSPQGVHGYTF. The CDR3 DNA follows: TGTGCCAGCAGCCCACAAGGGGTGCATGGCTACACCTTC. The full variable domain, with the rest looked up from reference TRBV7-2 and TRBJ1-2, is GAGVSQSPSNKVTEKGKDVELRCDPISGHTALYWYRQSLGQGLEFLIYFQGNSAPDKSGLPSDRFSAERTGGSVSTLTIQRTQQEDSAVYLCASSPQGVHGYTFGSGTRLTVV.

This clone has just a few counts. CDR3 in DNA: TGCAGCGGGGGGGGAATCGGCGGCTACACCTTC. It codes for CSGGGIGGYTF. The gene calls are TRBV29-1 and TRBJ1-2; possible D gene TRBD1, 5 bases. V dropped 7 bases and J dropped 8 bases, with 14 bases sitting between them. Germline V gene sequence: CDR1 SQVTM, CDR2 ANQGSEA. The CDR3 sequence is 11 residues long.

The chain links TRBV5-1 to TRBJ2-2, with TRBD1 matching 7 bases. Germline V gives CDR1 SGHRS, CDR2 YFSETQ. With 4 bases clipped from V and 1 base from J, the junction kept 10 bases outside the gene matches. The CDR3 is 17 residues long. In nucleotides, the CDR3 is TGCGCCAGCAGCCCGATTATGGGACAGCTGAACACCGGGGAGCTGTTTTTT. Translated, it gives CASSPIMGQLNTGELFF.

This clone was seen more than once but under ten times. The rearrangement joins TRBV5-1 to TRBJ2-1; 7 bases fit TRBD1. Germline V CDR1 and CDR2: SGHRS, YFSETQ. The CDR3 extends over 12 amino acids. V trimming: 3 bases; J trimming: 8 bases; junction bases outside the gene matches: 2. The CDR3 DNA sequence: TGCGCCAGCAGCTCACAGGGGTATGAGCAGTTCTTC. Residues: CASSSQGYEQFF.

This clone was seen more than once but under ten times. The chain is built from TRBV7-2 and TRBJ1-1; 7 nucleotides agree with TRBD1. The V gene's germline CDR1 is SGHTA and CDR2 FQGNSA. Trimming cost V 5 bases and J 4 bases; bases outside gene matches: 10. This CDR3 has 15 amino acids. The CDR3 loop reads CASSPRDSFGTEAFF. CDR3 DNA sequence: TGTGCCAGCAGCCCCCGGGACAGTTTTGGCACTGAAGCTTTCTTT.

The sample holds a few counts of this clone. The chain combines TRBV4-3 with TRBJ2-1, with TRBD2 matching over 7 bases. J was trimmed by 8 bases and V by 4 bases; bases with no gene match: 11. Germline CDR1 LGHNA, CDR2 YSLEER. The CDR3 is made up of 15 amino acids. The CDR3 loop reads CASSRGGGAGYEQFF. The CDR3 bases are TGCGCCAGCAGCCGAGGCGGGGGTGCAGGATATGAGCAGTTCTTC.

The CDR3 DNA is TGTGCCACCAGTTTGCGAACAGGGGGTTCATACGAGCAGTACTTC. Residues: CATSLRTGGSYEQYF. The chain links TRBV15 to TRBJ2-7; TRBD1 matches 8 bases. J gave up 4 bases and V 6 bases, and 11 bases lay outside the gene matches. The CDR3 is 15 amino acids. Germline CDR1 and CDR2: LNHNV and YYDKDF (reference sequence).

J is TRBJ1-5 and V is TRBV7-9; TRBD1 agrees at 8 bases. Germline V lookup: CDR1 SEHNR, CDR2 FQNEAQ (reference sequence). Germline trimming cut 2 bases from V and 5 bases from J; bases unmatched to any gene: 5. The CDR3 spans 15 residues. CDR3 residues: CASSLTGTGYQPQHF. As DNA, the CDR3 is TGTGCCAGCAGCTTAACCGGGACAGGTTATCAGCCCCAGCATTTT. The variable domain in full, with the rest retrieved from reference TRBV7-9 and TRBJ1-5, is DTGVSQNPRHKITKRGQNVTFRCDPISEHNRLYWYRQTLGQGPEFLTYFQNEAQLEKSRLLSDRFSAERPKGSFSTLEIQRTEQGDSAMYLCASSLTGTGYQPQHFGDGTRLSIL.

The chain joins TRBV6-5 to TRBJ2-3; TRBD1 aligns across 8 bases. CDR1 is MNHEY and CDR2 is SVGAGI in the germline V gene. This CDR3 is 14 amino acids long. Trimming removed 10 bases from V and 0 bases from J; junction bases left unmatched: 6. CDR3 loop: CATNRGISTDTQYF. The CDR3 region has the DNA TGTGCCACCAACAGGGGGATTAGCACAGATACGCAGTATTTT.

The J gene is TRBJ1-3, the V gene TRBV7-2; TRBD1 might be the D (5 bases). In germline, CDR1 is SGHTA, CDR2 FQGNSA. The CDR3 extends over 14 amino acids. Trimming pared 5 bases from V and 4 bases from J, leaving 12 bases between. Here the CDR3 DNA reads TGTGCCAGCAGCCTACAAGGGGCGGGAAACACCATATATTTT. Translating gives CASSLQGAGNTIYF. The full variable domain, completed using reference TRBV7-2 and TRBJ1-3, is GAGVSQSPSNKVTEKGKDVELRCDPISGHTALYWYRQSLGQGLEFLIYFQGNSAPDKSGLPSDRFSAERTGGSVSTLTIQRTQQEDSAVYLCASSLQGAGNTIYFGEGSWLTVV.